This T cell receptor beta chain comes out of a study of beta chain features in type 1 diabetes. Every bit of the isolated RNA underwent reverse transcription, so sequencing read expressed TCRB transcripts. Assay used: immunoSEQ multiplex PCR; TCRdb lists only in-frame clones, some missing. The sample shows some 150,000 clones, roughly 7.2% of them seen only once. V shed 8 bases and J shed 2 bases, with 15 bases lying between them. CDR3 length equals 14 residues. CDR1 and CDR2 (germline): MNHNS, SASEGT. V is TRBV6-1 and J is TRBJ2-5; D remains ambiguous. This sequence was found in a woman aged 30 to 39 in good health. Sequencing input: central memory CD4+ T cells from blood. CDR3 DNA: TGTGCCAGCTGGTTAGAACAGCTTCAAGAGACCCAGTACTTC. It specifies CASWLEQLQETQYF.